This is a list of T cell receptor beta chains from one sample in a study of CD8+CD57+ T cells in acquired aplastic anemia. TCRdb ran MiXCR on the reads and lists one entry per CDR3 protein. Here the sample spans about 240,000 distinct CDR3 sequences, 40% to 50% being singletons. Sample: sorted CD4+, CD8+, or CD8+CD57+ T cells (not recorded which) from PBMCs. These receptors all stem from a human donor with aplastic anemia. CDR3s leave out the opening cysteine and the closing phenylalanine or tryptophan. For some rows the clone size is stated as once, few or many, or as a class when expanded; others skip it.

j_gene	v_gene	len	abundance	CDR3aa
TRBJ1-1	TRBV20-1	13	.	SATGGTGRNTEAF
TRBJ2-7	TRBV12-3/TRBV12-4	10	few	ASTGSAYEQY
TRBJ2-5	TRBV13	14	.	ASSVRSSGGAETQY
TRBJ2-3	TRBV6-4	14	.	ASSELAGQPDNEQY
TRBJ2-3	TRBV7-2	13	once	ASSSGTGGSDTQY
TRBJ1-1	TRBV24-1	11	.	ATSDTGGSEAF
TRBJ2-1	TRBV24-1	15	many	ATSGGVSGIAYNEQF
TRBJ1-1	TRBV10-3	11	few	AIRSGMNTEAF
TRBJ2-7	TRBV9	13	many	ASSIRDQGSDEQY
TRBJ1-2	TRBV27	13	.	ASSFRDTSNYGYT
TRBJ2-3	TRBV20-1	11	.	SASLAGTDTQY
TRBJ2-3	TRBV25-1	11	.	AQGIAGTDTQY
TRBJ2-7	TRBV7-9	12	many	ASSDTRQSHEQY
TRBJ2-3	TRBV20-1	12	.	SVERASGTDTQY
TRBJ1-5	TRBV24-1	12	once	ATSEDRSNQPQH
TRBJ2-2	TRBV4-3	13	many	ASSPPVGNTGELF
TRBJ1-1	TRBV19	12	few	ASSTQVPNTEAF
TRBJ1-5	TRBV4-2	14	many	ASSQGTGGGNQPQH
TRBJ1-3	TRBV24-1	9	.	ATTSGNTIY
TRBJ2-1	TRBV7-2	10	once	ASSLTPYEQF
TRBJ1-2	TRBV10-2	12	many	ASRRGQQNYGYT
TRBJ2-7	TRBV19	10	.	ASGPTTYEQY
TRBJ1-4	TRBV13	13	many	ASSPQYATNEKLF
TRBJ1-6	TRBV7-9	13	.	ASSAGTAHNSPLR
TRBJ1-3	TRBV4-1	13	many	ASSQVARLEDTIY
TRBJ2-7	TRBV15	11	few	ATSTRGSYEQY
TRBJ2-5	TRBV7-6	12	few	ASSFTGIQETQY
TRBJ2-7	TRBV4-2	11	many	ASSQALGYEQY
TRBJ1-1	TRBV12-3/TRBV12-4	10	many	ASSFGENEAF
TRBJ2-7	TRBV7-4	11	few	ASSPSRSYEQY
TRBJ1-3	TRBV20-1	13	many	SARDEGDRGNTIY
TRBJ2-7	TRBV7-2	16	.	AWSGDPPTDRSSYEQY
TRBJ1-4	TRBV15	10	.	ATSREVEKLF
TRBJ1-1	TRBV28	15	.	ASSLSPLKGVNTEAF
TRBJ2-7	TRBV25-1	12	once	ASSYSQGGGEQY
TRBJ1-1	TRBV20-1	11	.	RGGRRGPTEAF
TRBJ2-7	TRBV27	12	few	ASSVLAAGHEQY
TRBJ2-7	TRBV5-5	16	few	ASSLGDTSVTWTYEQY
TRBJ1-2	TRBV29-1	11	.	SVGYRTNYGCT
TRBJ1-1	TRBV9	14	many	ASSVGAQTKNTEAF
TRBJ2-7	TRBV10-1	14	.	ASSGGTGPVPDEQY
TRBJ2-7	TRBV15	11	few	ATSRQQGGEQY
TRBJ1-6	TRBV27	14	many	ASTKLGGVVISPLH
TRBJ1-6	TRBV5-8	10	many	ATPLADSPLH
TRBJ1-1	TRBV2	11	many	ASSRPLAGEAF
TRBJ1-5	TRBV7-2	13	.	ASSFRQGGNQPQH
TRBJ2-3	TRBV7-6	13	.	ASSWGTEGTDTQY
TRBJ2-3	TRBV25-1	12	.	ASRGLVNTDTQY
TRBJ2-7	TRBV2	10	few	ASTSDSYEQY
TRBJ2-1	TRBV29-1	11	.	SADILRGGEQF
TRBJ2-7	TRBV20-1	13	.	SAREAGQDPYEQY
TRBJ2-1	TRBV14	13	many	ASSHRVPPFNEQF